The source of this T cell receptor beta chain is a study of response to subunit inactivated influenza vaccine. TCRdb ran MiXCR on the RT-PCR reads and lists one entry per CDR3 protein. The data contain roughly 550,000 distinct CDR3 sequences, around 21% of them singletons. This sample also belongs to another study, concerning T cells expressing NK-cell markers. That publication notes: The authors made TCR beta cDNA libraries by 5'RACE template switching. This switching added a universal primer site and UMIs. The study drew TCR beta repertoires from sorted CD3+CD56+NKG2C+, CD3+CD56+NKG2C- and CD3+CD56-NKG2C+ T cells. Seven HCMV-seropositive donors and one seronegative donor made up the eight sequenced donors. Sorting in several experiments was restricted by an anti-gamma-delta TCR antibody to alpha-beta TCR T cells. Dominant NKG2C+ clonotypes accounted for 1.0-7.0% of CD8+ T cells in several donors.

This specimen was CD4+ T cells sorted from PBMCs, taken less than 13 days after vaccination. The receptor comes from a man aged 50-60 years who received an inactivated influenza vaccine.

The CDR3 DNA follows: TGTGCCAGCAGCCCGAACCCCAAAGAGACCCAGTACTTC. It yields the protein CASSPNPKETQYF. The chain carries TRBV7-2 and TRBJ2-5; the D is unclear. Per germline, CDR1 SGHTA and CDR2 FQGNSA. Trimming took off 5 bases at V and 3 bases at J, with 10 bases between the two ends. The CDR3 runs to 13 residues.